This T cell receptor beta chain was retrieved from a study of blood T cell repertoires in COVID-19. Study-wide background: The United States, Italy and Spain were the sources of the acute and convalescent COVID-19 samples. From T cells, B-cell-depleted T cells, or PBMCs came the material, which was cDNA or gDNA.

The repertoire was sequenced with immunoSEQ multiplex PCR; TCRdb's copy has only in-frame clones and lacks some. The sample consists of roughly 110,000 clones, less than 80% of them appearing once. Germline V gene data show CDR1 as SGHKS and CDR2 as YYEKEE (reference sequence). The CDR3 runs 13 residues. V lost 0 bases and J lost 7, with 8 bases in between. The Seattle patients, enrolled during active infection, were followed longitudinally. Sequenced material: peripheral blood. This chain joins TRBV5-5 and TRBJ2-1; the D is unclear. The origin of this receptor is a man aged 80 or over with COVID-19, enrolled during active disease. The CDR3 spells CASSLASENEQFF. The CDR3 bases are TGTGCCAGCAGCTTGGCGAGCGAGAATGAGCAGTTCTTC.